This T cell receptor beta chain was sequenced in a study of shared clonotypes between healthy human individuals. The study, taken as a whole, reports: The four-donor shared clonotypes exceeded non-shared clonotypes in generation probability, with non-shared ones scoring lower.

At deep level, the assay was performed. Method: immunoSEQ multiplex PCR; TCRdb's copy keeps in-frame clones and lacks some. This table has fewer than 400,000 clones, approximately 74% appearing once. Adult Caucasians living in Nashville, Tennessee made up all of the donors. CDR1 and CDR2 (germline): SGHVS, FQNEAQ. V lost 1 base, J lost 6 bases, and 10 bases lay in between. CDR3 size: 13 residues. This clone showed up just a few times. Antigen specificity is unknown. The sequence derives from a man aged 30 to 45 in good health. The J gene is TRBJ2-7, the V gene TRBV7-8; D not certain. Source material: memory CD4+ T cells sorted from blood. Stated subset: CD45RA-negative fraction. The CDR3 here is CASSLVGVGEQYF. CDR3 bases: TGTGCCAGCAGCTTAGTTGGGGTCGGCGAGCAGTACTTC.